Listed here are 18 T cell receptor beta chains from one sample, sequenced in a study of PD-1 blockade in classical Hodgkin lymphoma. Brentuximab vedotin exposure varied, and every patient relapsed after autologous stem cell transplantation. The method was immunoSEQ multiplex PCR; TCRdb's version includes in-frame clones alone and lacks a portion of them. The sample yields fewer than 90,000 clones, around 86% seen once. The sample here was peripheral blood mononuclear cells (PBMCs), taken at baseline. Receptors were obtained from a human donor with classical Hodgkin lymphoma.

The CDR3 DNA reads TGTGCCAGCAGTGAAGCGCTCTGGGACAGCACCTACAATGAGCAGTTCTTC. Residues: CASSEALWDSTYNEQFF. The gene calls are TRBV6-1 and TRBJ2-1; 7 bases map to TRBD1. There are 17 residues in the CDR3. Trimming took 0 bases from V and 2 from J; bases not matched to a gene: 7. CDR1 MNHNS and CDR2 SASEGT come from the germline V gene.

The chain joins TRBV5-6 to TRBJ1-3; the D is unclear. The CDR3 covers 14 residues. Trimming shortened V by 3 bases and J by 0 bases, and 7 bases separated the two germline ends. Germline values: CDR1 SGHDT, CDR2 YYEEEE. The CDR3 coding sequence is TGTGCCAGCAGCTCCAGTTACTCTGGAAACACCATATATTTT. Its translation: CASSSSYSGNTIYF. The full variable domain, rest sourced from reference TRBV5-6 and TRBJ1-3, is DAGVTQSPTHLIKTRGQQVTLRCSPKSGHDTVSWYQQALGQGPQFIFQYYEEEERQRGNFPDRFSGHQFPNYSSELNVNALLLGDSALYLCASSSSYSGNTIYFGEGSWLTVV.

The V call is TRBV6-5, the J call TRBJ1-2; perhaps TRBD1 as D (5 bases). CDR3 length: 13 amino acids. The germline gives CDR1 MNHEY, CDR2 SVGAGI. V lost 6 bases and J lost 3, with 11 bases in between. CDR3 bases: TGTGCCAGCAGCTTGGGACCGTACTATGGCTACACCTTC. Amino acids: CASSLGPYYGYTF.

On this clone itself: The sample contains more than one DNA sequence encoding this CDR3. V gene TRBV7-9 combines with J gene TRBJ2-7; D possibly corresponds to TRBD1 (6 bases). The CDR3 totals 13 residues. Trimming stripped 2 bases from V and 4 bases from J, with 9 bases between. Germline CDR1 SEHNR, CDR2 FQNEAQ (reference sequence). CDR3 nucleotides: TGTGCCAGCAGCTTACCAGGGGTGTACGAGCAGTACTTC. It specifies CASSLPGVYEQYF.

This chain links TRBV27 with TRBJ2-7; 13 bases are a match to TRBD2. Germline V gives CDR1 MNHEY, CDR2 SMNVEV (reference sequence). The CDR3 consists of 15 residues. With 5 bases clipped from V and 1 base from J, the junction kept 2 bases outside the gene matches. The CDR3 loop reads CASSQGLAGSYEQYF. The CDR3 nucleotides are TGTGCCAGCAGTCAGGGACTAGCGGGATCCTACGAGCAGTACTTC.

The CDR3 reads CASSSRGSTNEKLFF. The CDR3 bases are TGTGCCAGCAGCTCTCGGGGGTCAACTAATGAAAAACTGTTTTTT. This chain links TRBV7-9 with TRBJ1-4, with D tentatively TRBD1 (5 bases). Germline CDR1 SEHNR, CDR2 FQNEAQ (reference sequence). V lost 4 bases and J 0 bases, leaving 9 bases between the germline ends. CDR3 length: 15 residues.

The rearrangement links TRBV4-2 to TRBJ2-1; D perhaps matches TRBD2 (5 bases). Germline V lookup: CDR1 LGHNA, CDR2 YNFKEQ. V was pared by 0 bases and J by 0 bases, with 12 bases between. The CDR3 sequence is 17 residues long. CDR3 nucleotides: TGTGCCAGCAGCCAAGAGTATCCGGGGAGCTCCTACAATGAGCAGTTCTTC. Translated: CASSQEYPGSSYNEQFF.

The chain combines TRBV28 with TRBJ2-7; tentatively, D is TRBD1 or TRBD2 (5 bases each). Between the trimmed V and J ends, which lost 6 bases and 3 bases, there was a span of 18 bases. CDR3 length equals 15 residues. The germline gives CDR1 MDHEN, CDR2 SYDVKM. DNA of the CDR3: TGTGCCAGCAGAATCCGGGACGGTGTTATCTACGAGCAGTACTTC. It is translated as CASRIRDGVIYEQYF.

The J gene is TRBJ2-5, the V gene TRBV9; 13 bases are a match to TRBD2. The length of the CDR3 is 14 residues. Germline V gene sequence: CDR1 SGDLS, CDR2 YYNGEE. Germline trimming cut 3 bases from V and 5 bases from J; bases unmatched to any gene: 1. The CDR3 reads CASSAGLAGETQYF. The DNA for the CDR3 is TGTGCCAGCAGCGCGGGACTAGCGGGGGAGACCCAGTACTTC. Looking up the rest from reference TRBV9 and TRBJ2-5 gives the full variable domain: DSGVTQTPKHLITATGQRVTLRCSPRSGDLSVYWYQQSLDQGLQFLIQYYNGEERAKGNILERFSAQQFPDLHSELNLSSLELGDSALYFCASSAGLAGETQYFGPGTRLLVL.

The CDR3, as DNA: TGTGCCAGCAGTCCCGACTACAATGAGCAGTTCTTC. Translated, it gives CASSPDYNEQFF. The rearrangement joins TRBV27 to TRBJ2-1, with D hard to call. This CDR3 spans 12 amino acids. V was pared by 5 bases and J by 3 bases, with 5 bases between. Looked up from germline, CDR1 is MNHEY and CDR2 is SMNVEV (reference sequence).

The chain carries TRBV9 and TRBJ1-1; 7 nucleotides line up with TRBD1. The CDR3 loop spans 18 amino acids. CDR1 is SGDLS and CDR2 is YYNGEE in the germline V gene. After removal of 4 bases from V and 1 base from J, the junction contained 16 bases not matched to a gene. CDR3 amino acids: CASSPSPGLGTANTEAFF. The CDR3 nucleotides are TGTGCCAGCAGCCCAAGCCCCGGCCTCGGGACAGCGAACACTGAAGCTTTCTTT.

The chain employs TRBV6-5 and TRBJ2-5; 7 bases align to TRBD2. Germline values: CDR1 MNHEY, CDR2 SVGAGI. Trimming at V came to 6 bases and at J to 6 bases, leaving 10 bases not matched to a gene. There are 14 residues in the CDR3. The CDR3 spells CASSRTRSVKTQYF. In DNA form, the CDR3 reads TGTGCCAGCAGCCGGACTAGGTCGGTAAAGACCCAGTACTTC.

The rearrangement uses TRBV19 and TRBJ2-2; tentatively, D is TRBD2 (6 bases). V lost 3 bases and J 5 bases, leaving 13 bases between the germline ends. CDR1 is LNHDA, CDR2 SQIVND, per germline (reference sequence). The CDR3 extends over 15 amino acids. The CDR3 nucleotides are TGTGCCAGTAGTATCGGAGGACGGGGGACCGGGGAGCTGTTTTTT. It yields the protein CASSIGGRGTGELFF.

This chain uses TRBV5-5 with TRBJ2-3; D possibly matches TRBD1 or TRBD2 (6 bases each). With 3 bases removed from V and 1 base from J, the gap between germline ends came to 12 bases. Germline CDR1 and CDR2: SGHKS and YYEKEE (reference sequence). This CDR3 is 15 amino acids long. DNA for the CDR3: TGTGCCAGCAGCTGGCACAGGGAGGGCACAGATACGCAGTATTTT. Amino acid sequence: CASSWHREGTDTQYF.

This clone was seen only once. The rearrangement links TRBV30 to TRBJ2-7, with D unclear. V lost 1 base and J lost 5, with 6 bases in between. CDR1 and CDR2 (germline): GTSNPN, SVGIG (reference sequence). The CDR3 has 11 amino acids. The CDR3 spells CAWSDPDEQYF. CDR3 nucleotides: TGTGCCTGGAGTGACCCAGACGAGCAGTACTTC. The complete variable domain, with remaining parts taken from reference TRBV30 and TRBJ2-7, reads SQTIHQWPATLVQPVGSPLSLECTVEGTSNPNLYWYRQAAGRGLQLLFYSVGIGQISSEVPQNLSASRPQDRQFILSSKKLLLSDSGFYLCAWSDPDEQYFGPGTRLTVT.

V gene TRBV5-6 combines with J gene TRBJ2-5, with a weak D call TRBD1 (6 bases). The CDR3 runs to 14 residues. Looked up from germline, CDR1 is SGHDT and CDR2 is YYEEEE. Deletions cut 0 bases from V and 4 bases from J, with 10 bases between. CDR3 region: CASSLALGAETQYF. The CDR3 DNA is TGTGCCAGCAGCTTGGCCCTGGGGGCAGAGACCCAGTACTTC.

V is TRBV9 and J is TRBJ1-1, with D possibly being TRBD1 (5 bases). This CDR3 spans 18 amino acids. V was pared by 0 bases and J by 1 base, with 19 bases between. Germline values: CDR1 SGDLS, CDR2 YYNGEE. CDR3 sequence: CASSVGIWDLPGNTEAFF. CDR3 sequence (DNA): TGTGCCAGCAGCGTAGGAATCTGGGACCTCCCTGGGAACACTGAAGCTTTCTTT.

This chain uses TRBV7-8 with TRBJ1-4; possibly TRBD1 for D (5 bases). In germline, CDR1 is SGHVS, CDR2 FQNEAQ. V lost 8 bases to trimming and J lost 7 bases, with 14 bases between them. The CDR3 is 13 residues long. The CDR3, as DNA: TGTGCCAGCCGGGGAAGGGGTCGTGAAAAACTGTTTTTT. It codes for CASRGRGREKLFF.